The clone carrying this T cell receptor (beta chain) was seen repeatedly, ten times or more. The sample is drawn from a study of identical twins. Germline V lookup: CDR1 LGHDT, CDR2 YNNKEL (reference sequence). V gave up 3 bases and J gave up 8 bases; unmatched junction bases: 5. The CDR3 covers 13 residues. From the 5' RACE reads, TCRdb called clonotypes with MiXCR, one entry per CDR3 protein. The data hold approximately 670,000 distinct CDR3 sequences, with over 5% observed a single time. This TCR was sampled from a man aged 18 to 30 in good health. The chain has TRBV3-1 and TRBJ1-1; TRBD1 matches at 8 bases. What was sequenced was naive T cells sorted from blood. CDR3 sequence (DNA): TGTGCCAGCAGCCATCGACAGGGGAGCGAAGCTTTCTTT. It yields the protein CASSHRQGSEAFF.